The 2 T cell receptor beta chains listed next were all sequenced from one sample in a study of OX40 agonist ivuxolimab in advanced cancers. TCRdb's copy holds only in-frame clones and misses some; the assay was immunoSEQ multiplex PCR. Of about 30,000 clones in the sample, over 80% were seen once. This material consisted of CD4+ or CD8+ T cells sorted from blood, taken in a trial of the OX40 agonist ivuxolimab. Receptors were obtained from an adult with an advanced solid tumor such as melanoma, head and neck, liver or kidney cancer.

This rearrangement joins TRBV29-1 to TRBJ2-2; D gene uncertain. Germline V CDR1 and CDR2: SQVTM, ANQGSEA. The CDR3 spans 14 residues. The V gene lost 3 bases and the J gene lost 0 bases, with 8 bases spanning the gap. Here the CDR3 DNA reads TGCAGCGTTGAGAAAACTCCGAACACCGGGGAGCTGTTTTTT. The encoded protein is CSVEKTPNTGELFF.

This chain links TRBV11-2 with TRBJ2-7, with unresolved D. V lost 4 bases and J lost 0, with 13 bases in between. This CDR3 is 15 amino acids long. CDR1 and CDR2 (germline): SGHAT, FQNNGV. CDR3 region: CASSSRTRSSYEQYF. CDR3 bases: TGTGCCAGCAGCTCGCGAACAAGGAGCTCCTACGAGCAGTACTTC.